This TCR beta chain was captured in a study of cytomegalovirus exposure and HLA in healthy donors. This CDR3 region has 13 residues. The V end was cut by 3 bases, the J end by 4 bases, with 6 bases between. From germline, CDR1 is ENHRY and CDR2 SYGVKD. This clone was found a few times. Vbeta (60) and Jbeta (13) primers were used in the PCR. Here immunoSEQ multiplex PCR was the method, and the copy in TCRdb shows in-frame clones only, minus some. The table records about 160,000 clones, 80% to 90% of them present only once. The sample taken for sequencing was PBMCs. This chain connects TRBV10-3 to TRBJ2-2; tentatively, D is TRBD2 (5 bases). This receptor was obtained from a man between 18 and 29 years old in good health and CMV-seronegative. CDR3 region: CAISDGSTGELFF. DNA of the CDR3: TGTGCCATCAGTGATGGGAGCACCGGGGAGCTGTTTTTT.